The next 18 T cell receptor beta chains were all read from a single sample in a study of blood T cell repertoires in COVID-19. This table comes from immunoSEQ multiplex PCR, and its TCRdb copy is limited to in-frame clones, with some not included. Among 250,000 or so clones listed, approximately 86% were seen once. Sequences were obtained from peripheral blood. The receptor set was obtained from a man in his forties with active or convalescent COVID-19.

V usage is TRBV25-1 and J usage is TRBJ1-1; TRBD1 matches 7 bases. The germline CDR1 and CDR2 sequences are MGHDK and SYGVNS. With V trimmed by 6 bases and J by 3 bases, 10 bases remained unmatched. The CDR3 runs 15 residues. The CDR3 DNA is TGTGCCAGCAGCCTGAGACAGGGAAGCTACACTGAAGCTTTCTTT. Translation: CASSLRQGSYTEAFF.

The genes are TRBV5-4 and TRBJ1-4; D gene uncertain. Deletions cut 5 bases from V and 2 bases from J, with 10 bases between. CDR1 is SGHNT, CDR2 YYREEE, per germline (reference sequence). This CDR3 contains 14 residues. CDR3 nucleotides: TGTGCCAGCAGTCCTGAGATGACTAATGAAAAACTGTTTTTT. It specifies CASSPEMTNEKLFF.

This chain's CDR3 is CASTYSDRAYGYTF. CDR3 in DNA: TGTGCCAGCACCTACTCGGACAGGGCCTATGGCTACACCTTC. This sequence joins TRBV2 and TRBJ1-2; TRBD1 agrees at 8 bases. The germline V gene encodes CDR1 SNHLY and CDR2 FYNNEI. CDR3 length equals 14 residues. With V trimmed by 7 bases and J by 4 bases, 8 bases remained unmatched.

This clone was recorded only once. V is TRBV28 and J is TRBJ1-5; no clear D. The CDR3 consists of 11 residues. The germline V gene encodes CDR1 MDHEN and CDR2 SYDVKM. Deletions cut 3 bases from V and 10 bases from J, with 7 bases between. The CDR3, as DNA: TGTGCCAGCAGTTTCGACAAACCCCAGCATTTT. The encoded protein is CASSFDKPQHF.

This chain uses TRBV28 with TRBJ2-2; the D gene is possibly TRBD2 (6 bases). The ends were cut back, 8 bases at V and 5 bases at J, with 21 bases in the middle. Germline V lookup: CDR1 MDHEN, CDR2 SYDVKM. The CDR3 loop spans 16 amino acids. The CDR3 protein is CASRVGGLGSTGELFF. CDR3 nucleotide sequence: TGTGCCAGCCGAGTGGGGGGTTTGGGGTCTACCGGGGAGCTGTTTTTT.

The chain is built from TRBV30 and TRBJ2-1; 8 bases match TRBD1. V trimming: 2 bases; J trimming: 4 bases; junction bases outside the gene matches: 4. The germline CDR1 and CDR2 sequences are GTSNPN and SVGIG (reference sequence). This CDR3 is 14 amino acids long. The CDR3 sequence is CAWSSRTGYNEQFF. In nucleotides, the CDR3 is TGTGCCTGGAGTAGCAGGACAGGGTACAATGAGCAGTTCTTC.

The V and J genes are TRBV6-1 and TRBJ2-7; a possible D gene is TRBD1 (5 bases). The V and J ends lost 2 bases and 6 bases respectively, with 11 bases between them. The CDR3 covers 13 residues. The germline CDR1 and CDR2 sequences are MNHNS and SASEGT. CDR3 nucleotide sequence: TGTGCCAGCAGTGAAAAGTCAAGGGGCGAGCAGTACTTC. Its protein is CASSEKSRGEQYF.

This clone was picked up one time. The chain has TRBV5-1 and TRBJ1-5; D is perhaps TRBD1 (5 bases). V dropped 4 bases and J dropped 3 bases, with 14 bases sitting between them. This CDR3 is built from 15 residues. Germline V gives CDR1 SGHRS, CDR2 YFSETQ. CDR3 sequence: CASSPGTHLNQPQHF. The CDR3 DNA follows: TGCGCCAGCAGCCCCGGGACTCACCTCAATCAGCCCCAGCATTTT. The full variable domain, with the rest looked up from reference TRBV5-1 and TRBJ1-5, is KAGVTQTPRYLIKTRGQQVTLSCSPISGHRSVSWYQQTPGQGLQFLFEYFSETQRNKGNFPGRFSGRQFSNSRSEMNVSTLELGDSALYLCASSPGTHLNQPQHFGDGTRLSIL.

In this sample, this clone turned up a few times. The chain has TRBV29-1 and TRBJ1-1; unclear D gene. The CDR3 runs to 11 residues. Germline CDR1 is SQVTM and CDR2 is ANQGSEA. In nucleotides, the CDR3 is TGCAGTCCGAGTCTGAACACTGAAGCTTTCTTT. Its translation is CSPSLNTEAFF.

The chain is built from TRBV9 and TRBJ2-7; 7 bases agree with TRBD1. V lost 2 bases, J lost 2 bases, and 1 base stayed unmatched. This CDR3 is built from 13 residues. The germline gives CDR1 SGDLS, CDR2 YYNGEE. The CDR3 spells CASSVTGAYEQYF. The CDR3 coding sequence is TGTGCCAGCAGCGTTACAGGGGCCTACGAGCAGTACTTC.

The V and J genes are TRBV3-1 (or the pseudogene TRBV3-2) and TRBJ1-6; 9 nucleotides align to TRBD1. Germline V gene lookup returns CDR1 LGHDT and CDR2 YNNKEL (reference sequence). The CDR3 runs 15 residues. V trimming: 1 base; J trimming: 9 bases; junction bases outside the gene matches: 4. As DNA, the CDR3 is TGTGCCAGCAGCCAAGGGGACAGGGTTTTTTCACCCCTCCACTTT. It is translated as CASSQGDRVFSPLHF.

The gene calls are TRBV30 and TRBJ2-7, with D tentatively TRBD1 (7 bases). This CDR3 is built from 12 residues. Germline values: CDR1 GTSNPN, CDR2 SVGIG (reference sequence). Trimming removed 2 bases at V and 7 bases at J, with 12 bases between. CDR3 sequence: CAWSYQGGEQYF. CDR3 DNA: TGTGCCTGGAGTTACCAGGGGGGAGAGCAGTACTTC.

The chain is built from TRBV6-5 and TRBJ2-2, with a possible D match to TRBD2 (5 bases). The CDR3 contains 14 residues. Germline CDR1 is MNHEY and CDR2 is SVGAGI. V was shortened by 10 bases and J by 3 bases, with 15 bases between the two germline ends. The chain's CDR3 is CATRTGTYTGELFF. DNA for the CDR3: TGTGCCACCCGGACGGGAACGTACACCGGGGAGCTGTTTTTT.

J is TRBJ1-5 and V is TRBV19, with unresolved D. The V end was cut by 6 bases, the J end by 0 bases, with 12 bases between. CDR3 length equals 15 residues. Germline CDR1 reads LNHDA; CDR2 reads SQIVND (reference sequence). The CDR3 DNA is TGTGCCAGTAGACCGGAGCCGATTAGCAATCAGCCCCAGCATTTT. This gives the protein CASRPEPISNQPQHF. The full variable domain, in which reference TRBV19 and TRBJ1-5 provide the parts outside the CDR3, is DGGITQSPKYLFRKEGQNVTLSCEQNLNHDAMYWYRQDPGQGLRLIYYSQIVNDFQKGDIAEGYSVSREKKESFPLTVTSAQKNPTAFYLCASRPEPISNQPQHFGDGTRLSIL.

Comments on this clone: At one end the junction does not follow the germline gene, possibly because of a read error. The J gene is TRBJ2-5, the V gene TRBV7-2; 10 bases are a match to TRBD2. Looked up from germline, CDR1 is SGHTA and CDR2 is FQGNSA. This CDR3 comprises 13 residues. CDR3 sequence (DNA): TGTGCCAGCAGCGTAGCGGGAGGAGAGACCCAGTACTTC. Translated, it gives CASSVAGGETQYF.

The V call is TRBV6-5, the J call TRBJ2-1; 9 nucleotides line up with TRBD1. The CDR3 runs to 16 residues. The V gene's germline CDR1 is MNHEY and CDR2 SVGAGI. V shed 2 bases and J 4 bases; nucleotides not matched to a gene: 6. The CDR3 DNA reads TGTGCCAGCAGTTACCCCGGGACAGGGACGTACAATGAGCAGTTCTTC. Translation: CASSYPGTGTYNEQFF.

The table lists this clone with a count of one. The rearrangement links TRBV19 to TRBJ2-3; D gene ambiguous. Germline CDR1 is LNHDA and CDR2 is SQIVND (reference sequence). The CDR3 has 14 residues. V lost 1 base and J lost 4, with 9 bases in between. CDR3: CASSIVGSPDTQYF. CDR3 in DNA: TGTGCCAGTAGTATAGTGGGTAGCCCAGATACGCAGTATTTT.

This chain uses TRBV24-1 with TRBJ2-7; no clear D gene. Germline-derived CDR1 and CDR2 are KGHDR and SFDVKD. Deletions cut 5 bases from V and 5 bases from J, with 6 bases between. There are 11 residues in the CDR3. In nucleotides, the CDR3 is TGTGCCACCAGTGGTCCCAACGAGCAGTACTTC. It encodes CATSGPNEQYF.